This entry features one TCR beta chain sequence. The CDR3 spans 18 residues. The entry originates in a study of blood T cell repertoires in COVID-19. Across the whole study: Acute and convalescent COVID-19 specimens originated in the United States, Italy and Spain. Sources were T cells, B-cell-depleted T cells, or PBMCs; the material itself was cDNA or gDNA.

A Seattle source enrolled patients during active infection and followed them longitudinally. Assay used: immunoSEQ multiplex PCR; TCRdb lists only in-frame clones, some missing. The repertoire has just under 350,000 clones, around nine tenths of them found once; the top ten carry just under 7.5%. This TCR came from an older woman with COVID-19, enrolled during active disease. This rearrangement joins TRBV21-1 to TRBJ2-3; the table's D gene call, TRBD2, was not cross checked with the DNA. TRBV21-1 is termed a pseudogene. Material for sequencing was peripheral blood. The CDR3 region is CASSPTSGEPITTDTQYF. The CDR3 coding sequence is TGTGCCAGCAGCCCGACTAGCGGGGAACCGATAACCACAGATACGCAGTATTTT.